This T cell receptor beta chain was sequenced during a study of blood T cells in healthy people across ages. A few counts support this clonotype. The antigen is not known. The people who gave samples were healthy Caucasians from Russia, aged roughly 6 to 100. A J-beta primer mix and a sample-barcoded 5' primer were used in a second PCR of roughly 6 to 12 cycles. Each cDNA molecule was tagged by a template-switch adaptor with 12 random nucleotides. TCRdb called the 5' RACE reads again in MiXCR, with one record for every CDR3 protein. The sample lists 1.5 million to 2 million distinct CDR3 sequences; about two fifths were seen once. Study results and limitations: Both naive CD4+ cell counts and diversity were greater in long-lived donors than in aged donors. With age, beta diversity per million T cells declined roughly linearly, significantly by approximately 40.

The germline V and J ends were trimmed by 8 bases and 3 bases, with 14 bases remaining between them. The CDR3 has 13 amino acids. The germline CDR1 and CDR2 sequences are MNHEY and SVGEGT. V is TRBV6-2 or TRBV6-3 and J is TRBJ2-7, with D possibly being TRBD1 (5 bases). This receptor was obtained from a human donor in good health. Sequencing input: blood. CDR3 bases: TGTGCCAGCTCTCGCAGGGATCTCTACGAGCAGTACTTC. Its protein product is CASSRRDLYEQYF.